Below, 12 T cell receptor beta chains from the same sample are listed, as sequenced in a study of beta chain features in type 1 diabetes. Whole-study findings and limits: TCRB CDR3s were moderately but significantly shorter in Type 1 diabetes patients in all four CD4+ subsets.

These TCRs are of unknown antigen specificity. Isolated RNA was reverse transcribed in full, so expressed TCRB transcripts were sequenced. The data were produced by immunoSEQ multiplex PCR, yet TCRdb's version contains in-frame clones alone and is incomplete. The sample holds approximately 280,000 clones, about 15% seen once. The sample consisted of naive CD4+ T cells from blood. These TCRs come from a man younger than 35 with type 1 diabetes.

This clone was seen a few times. This chain's CDR3 is CASSMRLGQPEAFF. The CDR3 bases are TGTGCCAGCAGCATGAGATTGGGACAGCCTGAAGCTTTCTTT. The chain uses TRBV11-2 and TRBJ1-1; the match to TRBD1 covers 7 bases. This CDR3 region has 14 residues. Looked up from germline, CDR1 is SGHAT and CDR2 is FQNNGV. V shed 5 bases, J shed 6 bases, and the junction held 9 bases outside the gene matches.

This clone was detected a few times. The chain has TRBV5-1 and TRBJ2-1; 7 nucleotides match TRBD1. J was trimmed by 6 bases and V by 1 base; bases with no gene match: 4. CDR3 length: 14 residues. Per germline, CDR1 SGHRS and CDR2 YFSETQ. The DNA for the CDR3 is TGCGCCAGCAGCTTGCCGACAGGGCGCAATGAGCAGTTCTTC. It encodes CASSLPTGRNEQFF.

The chain employs TRBV5-4 and TRBJ2-5, with D maybe TRBD2 (7 bases). The length of the CDR3 is 15 residues. Per germline, CDR1 SGHNT and CDR2 YYREEE (reference sequence). Trimming removed 5 bases from V and 5 bases from J, with 19 bases in between. The CDR3 region is CASRRGASQRETQYF. The CDR3 DNA reads TGTGCCAGCAGACGGGGGGCCTCCCAAAGGGAGACCCAGTACTTC.

This clone occurred a few times. The genes are TRBV28 and TRBJ2-7; 10 bases fit TRBD2. Per the germline V gene, CDR1 is MDHEN and CDR2 is SYDVKM. The length of the CDR3 is 16 residues. Trimming at V came to 5 bases and at J to 3 bases, leaving 10 bases not matched to a gene. CDR3 in amino acids: CASSTASGSASYEQYF. The CDR3 DNA is TGTGCCAGCAGTACCGCTAGCGGGAGCGCAAGCTACGAGCAGTACTTC.

The chain has TRBV9 and TRBJ2-5; tentative D call: TRBD2 (5 bases). TRBJ2-7 matches the DNA end more closely, so the J call is doubtful. The CDR3 spans 15 residues. Germline assignment: CDR1 SGDLS and CDR2 YYNGEE. The CDR3 sequence is CASSAGESSAYEQYF. In DNA, the CDR3 is TGTGCCAGCAGCGCCGGAGAGAGTAGCGCGTACGAGCAGTACTTC.

The J gene is TRBJ1-2, the V gene TRBV7-9, with D possibly TRBD1 on 5 matching bases. CDR3 size: 16 residues. The germline V gene encodes CDR1 SEHNR and CDR2 FQNEAQ (reference sequence). V lost 4 bases, J lost 3 bases, and 18 bases lay in between. The CDR3 protein is CASSSRTTGGDYGYTF. The DNA for the CDR3 is TGTGCCAGCAGCTCACGAACTACCGGGGGTGACTATGGCTACACCTTC.

V and J are TRBV5-1 and TRBJ2-1, with D perhaps matching TRBD1 (6 bases). The V gene's germline CDR1 is SGHRS and CDR2 YFSETQ. The CDR3 consists of 13 residues. Trimming shortened V by 7 bases and J by 9 bases, and 17 bases separated the two germline ends. CDR3 in DNA: TGCGCCAGCGGGGTGGTACCGGACAGTGAGCAGTTCTTC. It yields the protein CASGVVPDSEQFF.

V and J are TRBV28 and TRBJ2-4, with D possibly being TRBD1 (7 bases). Per the germline V gene, CDR1 is MDHEN and CDR2 is SYDVKM. The V end lost 6 bases, the J end lost 8 bases, and 23 bases lay between the germline ends. The CDR3 contains 16 residues. CDR3 in DNA: TGTGCCAGCAGCCTCCGCCCGGGGGCCAGGGGGGACATTCAGTACTTC. It specifies CASSLRPGARGDIQYF.

A few counts support this clone. The chain recombines TRBV30 with TRBJ2-2, with TRBD1 identical over 7 bases. V lost 8 bases, J lost 7 bases, and 10 bases stayed unmatched. Germline values: CDR1 GTSNPN, CDR2 SVGIG (reference sequence). The CDR3 runs 13 residues. The CDR3 protein is CAGATGLVGELFF. CDR3 nucleotides: TGTGCCGGAGCGACAGGGTTGGTCGGGGAGCTGTTTTTT.

This clone was picked up a small number of times. This chain connects TRBV5-4 to TRBJ2-5; maybe TRBD1 (6 bases). The V end lost 3 bases, the J end lost 5 bases, and 17 bases lay between the germline ends. CDR3 length: 15 residues. Germline V gives CDR1 SGHNT, CDR2 YYREEE (reference sequence). As DNA, the CDR3 is TGTGCCAGCAGCTCTACCCACAGGGATCGGGAGACCCAGTACTTC. Protein product: CASSSTHRDRETQYF.

This clone was counted only a few times. The genes are TRBV29-1 and TRBJ2-2; the D gene is possibly TRBD1 (5 bases). The V gene lost 7 bases and the J gene lost 6 bases, with 18 bases spanning the gap. Germline CDR1 is SQVTM and CDR2 is ANQGSEA. The CDR3 runs to 14 residues. The CDR3 sequence is CSARNQRGAGELFF. The CDR3 DNA reads as TGCAGCGCCAGAAACCAAAGGGGCGCCGGGGAGCTGTTTTTT.

The chain couples TRBV28 to TRBJ2-7, with TRBD1 matching 10 bases. This CDR3 comprises 16 residues. J lost 2 bases, V lost 6 bases, and 10 bases had no gene match. Germline values: CDR1 MDHEN, CDR2 SYDVKM. CDR3 region: CASSRFDGQGAYEQYF. The DNA for the CDR3 is TGTGCCAGCAGCCGCTTCGATGGACAGGGGGCCTACGAGCAGTACTTC.